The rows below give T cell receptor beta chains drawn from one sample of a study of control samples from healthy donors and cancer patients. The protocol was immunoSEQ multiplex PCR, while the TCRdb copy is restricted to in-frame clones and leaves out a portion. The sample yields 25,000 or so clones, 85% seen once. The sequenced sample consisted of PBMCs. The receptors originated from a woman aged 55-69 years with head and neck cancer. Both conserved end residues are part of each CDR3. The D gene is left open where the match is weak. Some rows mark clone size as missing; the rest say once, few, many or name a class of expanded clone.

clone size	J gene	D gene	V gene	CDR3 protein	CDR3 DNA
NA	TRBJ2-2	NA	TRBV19	CASNPRYSNTGELFF	TGTGCCAGTAATCCTAGATATTCGAACACCGGGGAGCTGTTTTTT
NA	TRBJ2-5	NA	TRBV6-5	CASSFGSGGGETQYF	TGTGCCAGCAGTTTTGGTTCAGGGGGAGGGGAGACCCAGTACTTC
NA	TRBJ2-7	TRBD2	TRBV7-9	CASSLALAGGHEQYF	TGTGCCAGCAGCTTAGCGCTAGCGGGGGGCCACGAGCAGTACTTC
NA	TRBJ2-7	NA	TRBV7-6	CASSRGAGEQYF	TGTGCCAGCAGCCGGGGGGCGGGCGAGCAGTACTTC
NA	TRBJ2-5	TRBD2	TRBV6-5	CASSYSSGRALETQYF	TGTGCCAGCAGTTACTCTAGCGGGAGGGCCTTAGAGACCCAGTACTTC
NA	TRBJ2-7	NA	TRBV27	CASSFHYPPYEQYF	TGTGCCAGCAGTTTTCACTACCCACCGTACGAGCAGTACTTC
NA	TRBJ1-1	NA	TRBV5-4	CASRPGRSVTEAFF	TGTGCCAGCAGGCCGGGGCGATCGGTCACTGAAGCTTTCTTT
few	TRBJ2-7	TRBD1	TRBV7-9	CASSPRTGAREKYEQYF	TGTGCCAGCAGCCCCCGGACAGGCGCGAGAGAGAAATACGAGCAGTACTTC
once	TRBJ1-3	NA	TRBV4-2	CASSQDNSVSGNTIYF	TGTGCCAGCAGCCAAGATAACTCGGTTTCTGGAAACACCATATATTTT
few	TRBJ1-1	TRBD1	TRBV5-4	CASSLGQGARIYTEAFF	TGTGCCAGCAGCTTGGGGCAGGGGGCGCGAATCTACACTGAAGCTTTCTTT
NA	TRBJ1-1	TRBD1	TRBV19	CASSIQGANTEAFF	TGTGCCAGTAGTATACAGGGGGCGAACACTGAAGCTTTCTTT
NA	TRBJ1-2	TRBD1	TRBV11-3	CASRPTGTGVDGYTF	TGTGCCAGCAGACCGACCGGGACAGGGGTTGACGGCTACACCTTC
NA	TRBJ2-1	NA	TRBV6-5	CASSYGGNEQFF	TGTGCCAGCAGTTACGGGGGGAATGAGCAGTTCTTC
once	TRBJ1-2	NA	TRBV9	CASSPVSGVGYTF	TGTGCCAGCAGCCCCGTGTCGGGGGTTGGCTACACCTTC
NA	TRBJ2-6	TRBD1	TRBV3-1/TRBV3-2	CASSHSGGTLSGANVLTF	TGTGCCAGCAGCCATTCAGGGGGCACCCTCTCTGGGGCCAACGTCCTGACTTTC
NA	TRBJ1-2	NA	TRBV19	CASSISGQPHGYTF	TGTGCCAGTAGTATATCCGGACAGCCCCATGGCTACACCTTC
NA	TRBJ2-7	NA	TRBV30	CAWKHSYEQYF	TGTGCCTGGAAGCACAGCTACGAGCAGTACTTC
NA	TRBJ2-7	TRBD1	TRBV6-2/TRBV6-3	CASSRTGNEQYF	TGTGCCAGCAGCCGGACAGGGAACGAGCAGTACTTC
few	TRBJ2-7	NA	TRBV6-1	CASSEEPRSYEQYF	TGTGCCAGCAGTGAAGAGCCCAGGTCCTACGAGCAGTACTTC
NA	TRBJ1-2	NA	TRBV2	CASSEDRNYGYTF	TGTGCCAGCAGTGAAGACAGAAACTATGGCTACACCTTC
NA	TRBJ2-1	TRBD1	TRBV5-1	CASSWDSRGEQFF	TGCGCCAGCAGTTGGGACAGTCGTGGTGAGCAGTTCTTC
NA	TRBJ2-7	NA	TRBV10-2	CASSESLGGAYEQYF	TGCGCCAGCAGTGAATCCCTTGGTGGAGCCTACGAGCAGTACTTC
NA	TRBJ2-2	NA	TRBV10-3	CAISETENTGELFF	TGTGCCATCAGTGAGACCGAGAACACCGGGGAGCTGTTTTTT
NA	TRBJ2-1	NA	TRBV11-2	CASSFRFATGGANYNEQFF	TGTGCCAGCAGCTTTAGGTTCGCAACTGGAGGGGCGAATTACAATGAGCAGTTCTTC
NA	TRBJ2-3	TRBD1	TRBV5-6	CASSRYRGEDTQYF	TGTGCCAGCAGCCGATACAGGGGGGAGGATACGCAGTATTTT
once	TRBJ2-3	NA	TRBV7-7	CASSQSNYDTQYF	TGTGCTAGCAGCCAGTCTAATTACGATACGCAGTATTTT
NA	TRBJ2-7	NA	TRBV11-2	CASSPRQDSYEQYF	TGTGCCAGCAGCCCCAGACAGGACTCCTACGAGCAGTACTTC
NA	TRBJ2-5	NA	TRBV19	CASSWRGTVQETQYF	TGTGCCAGTAGTTGGCGGGGCACCGTCCAAGAGACCCAGTACTTC